One and the same sample provided the 20 T cell receptor beta chains below, sequenced in a study of blood T cell repertoires in COVID-19. Assay used: immunoSEQ multiplex PCR; TCRdb lists only in-frame clones, some missing. The sample records around 300,000 clones, over 75% being singletons. Sequenced sample: PBMCs or T cells enriched from blood (not recorded which). Receptor source: a woman under 40 who had recovered from COVID-19.

This clone has just one count. The chain combines TRBV3-1 (or the pseudogene TRBV3-2) with TRBJ2-1, with 10 positions matching TRBD2. After removal of 5 bases from V and 0 bases from J, the junction contained 4 bases not matched to a gene. The V gene's germline CDR1 is LGHDT and CDR2 YNNKEL (reference sequence). The CDR3 spans 16 residues. The CDR3 DNA follows: TGTGCCAGCAGCGACTTAGCGGGAGGCTCCTACAATGAGCAGTTCTTC. This encodes CASSDLAGGSYNEQFF.

J is TRBJ1-4 and V is TRBV2, with 9 bases aligning to TRBD1. This CDR3 region has 16 residues. The V gene end was trimmed by 3 bases and the J gene end by 3 bases; junction bases not matched to a gene: 5. Germline loops: CDR1 SNHLY, CDR2 FYNNEI. This CDR3 reads CASSEDRGLSNEKLFF. CDR3 coding DNA: TGTGCCAGCAGTGAGGACAGGGGTTTGTCTAATGAAAAACTGTTTTTT.

The gene calls are TRBV28 and TRBJ2-7; 10 bases match TRBD2. The CDR3 is made up of 16 amino acids. Germline values: CDR1 MDHEN, CDR2 SYDVKM. Trimming cost V 5 bases and J 1 base; bases outside gene matches: 8. As DNA, the CDR3 is TGTGCCAGCAGTCTACTAACTAGCGGGACGTCCTACGAGCAGTACTTC. It is translated as CASSLLTSGTSYEQYF. Combining the CDR3 with reference TRBV28 and TRBJ2-7 gives the whole variable domain DVKVTQSSRYLVKRTGEKVFLECVQDMDHENMFWYRQDPGLGLRLIYFSYDVKMKEKGDIPEGYSVSREKKERFSLILESASTNQTSMYLCASSLLTSGTSYEQYFGPGTRLTVT.

The chain carries TRBV6-1 and TRBJ1-5; D gene unclear. Germline V lookup: CDR1 MNHNS, CDR2 SASEGT. Trimming removed 0 bases at V and 6 bases at J, with 6 bases between. The CDR3 has 13 amino acids. The CDR3 sequence is CASSEASGQPQHF. The CDR3 region has the DNA TGTGCCAGCAGTGAAGCTAGTGGTCAGCCCCAGCATTTT.

The V and J genes are TRBV5-6 and TRBJ2-7; D possibly corresponds to TRBD2 (5 bases). This CDR3 contains 15 residues. The V and J ends lost 0 bases and 4 bases respectively, with 14 bases between them. In germline, CDR1 is SGHDT, CDR2 YYEEEE. The CDR3 DNA reads TGTGCCAGCAGCTTGGTGGAGGAGATGGCGTACGAGCAGTACTTC. It codes for CASSLVEEMAYEQYF.

The rearrangement uses TRBV5-6 and TRBJ2-4; weak D call: TRBD2 (5 bases). Germline V gene lookup returns CDR1 SGHDT and CDR2 YYEEEE. The CDR3 is 12 residues long. Trimming left V 7 bases short and J 6 bases short, with 11 bases between. The DNA for the CDR3 is TGTGCCAGCCGGTTAAGCGGAAACATTCAGTACTTC. It translates to CASRLSGNIQYF.

The V call is TRBV28, the J call TRBJ1-2, with TRBD1 identical over 11 bases. CDR3 size: 16 residues. Germline-derived CDR1 and CDR2 are MDHEN and SYDVKM. The junction had 12 bases not matched to a gene; V was cut back by 6 bases and J by 6 bases. CDR3 in amino acids: CASSLLLGQGDHGYTF. The CDR3 DNA is TGTGCCAGCAGCCTCTTGCTGGGACAGGGGGATCATGGCTACACCTTC.

This clone was recorded a few times. The chain combines TRBV28 with TRBJ1-5; no definite D call. The CDR3 sequence is 11 residues long. The V end lost 8 bases, the J end lost 2 bases, and 4 bases lay between the germline ends. Germline lookup yields CDR1 MDHEN and CDR2 SYDVKM. The CDR3 protein is CASAGNQPQHF. The DNA of the CDR3 is TGTGCCAGCGCGGGCAATCAGCCCCAGCATTTT.

This clone was seen a few times. The V call is TRBV6-7, the J call TRBJ1-6; 8 bases agree with TRBD1. TRBV6-7 is annotated as an ORF whose role is uncertain. The V segment lost 2 bases and the J segment 7 bases; nucleotides outside the gene matches: 10. The CDR3 has 17 amino acids. CDR3 nucleotide sequence: TGTGCCAGCAGTTACCAGGACAGGGAAAATATAAATTCACCCCTCCACTTT. It translates to CASSYQDRENINSPLHF.

The chain combines TRBV7-9 with TRBJ1-4; 7 positions agree with TRBD1. The CDR3 consists of 14 residues. V dropped 3 bases and J dropped 7; count of bases not matched to a gene: 5. The germline V gene has CDR1 SEHNR and CDR2 FQNEAQ (reference sequence). The CDR3 region is CASSFTTGLEKLFF. CDR3 bases: TGTGCCAGCAGCTTCACGACAGGGCTTGAAAAACTGTTTTTT.

The V call is TRBV5-1, the J call TRBJ2-1; TRBD2 agrees at 10 bases. J was trimmed by 9 bases and V by 1 base; bases with no gene match: 7. This CDR3 is 15 amino acids long. Looked up from germline, CDR1 is SGHRS and CDR2 is YFSETQ. The CDR3 loop is CASSLFLAGDGEQFF. The DNA of the CDR3 is TGCGCCAGCAGCTTGTTCCTAGCGGGAGATGGTGAGCAGTTCTTC.

This clone was counted a single time. The V gene is TRBV7-2, the J gene TRBJ2-7; 9 positions match TRBD2. Unmatched junction bases numbered 10, after V lost 5 bases and J lost 5 bases. Germline CDR1 and CDR2: SGHTA and FQGNSA. There are 15 residues in the CDR3. This chain's CDR3 is CASSPYSGSPDEQYF. The DNA of the CDR3 is TGTGCCAGCAGCCCGTATAGCGGGAGTCCAGACGAGCAGTACTTC.

This clone was seen a few times. The rearrangement joins TRBV7-9 to TRBJ2-1, with TRBD2 as a possible D gene (6 bases). The CDR3 length is 13 residues. Germline V gives CDR1 SEHNR, CDR2 FQNEAQ (reference sequence). Trimming removed 1 base at V and 6 bases at J, with 7 bases between. CDR3 amino acids: CASSLGGTNEQFF. CDR3 DNA sequence: TGTGCCAGCAGCTTAGGCGGGACCAATGAGCAGTTCTTC.

The CDR3 nucleotides are TGTGCCAGCAGCCCCCGGGGTAGGGCCGCTCTTAGCACAGATACGCAGTATTTT. Translation gives CASSPRGRAALSTDTQYF. The chain joins TRBV7-3 to TRBJ2-3; tentative D call: TRBD2 (5 bases). CDR3 length equals 18 residues. The V end lost 5 bases, the J end lost 0 bases, and 21 bases lay between the germline ends. Looked up from germline, CDR1 is SGHTA and CDR2 is FQGTGA.

The chain recombines TRBV7-2 with TRBJ1-1; D ambiguous. With 5 bases removed from V and 1 base from J, the gap between germline ends came to 11 bases. The CDR3 is 14 amino acids. The V gene's germline CDR1 is SGHTA and CDR2 FQGNSA. CDR3 coding DNA: TGTGCCAGCAGCCGGGGTAGGGCGAACACTGAAGCTTTCTTT. Its translation is CASSRGRANTEAFF.

This sequence joins TRBV10-2 and TRBJ2-7; TRBD1 is a possible D gene (6 bases). The CDR3 loop spans 13 amino acids. The V end was cut by 4 bases, the J end by 3 bases, with 10 bases between. Germline CDR1 WSHSY, CDR2 SAAADI. The CDR3 DNA reads as TGCGCCAGCAGTGTGGACAGCTTCTACGAGCAGTACTTC. This sequence encodes CASSVDSFYEQYF.

V and J are TRBV11-1 and TRBJ2-7; D gene unclear. The V end lost 5 bases, the J end lost 0 bases, and 8 bases lay between the germline ends. The CDR3 loop spans 13 amino acids. CDR1 and CDR2 (germline): SGHAT, FQDESV (reference sequence). CDR3 DNA sequence: TGTGCCAGCAGCACATCTCACTCCTACGAGCAGTACTTC. Residues: CASSTSHSYEQYF.

V and J are TRBV5-5 and TRBJ2-5; the D gene is possibly TRBD1 (5 bases). This CDR3 is built from 15 residues. The V gene's germline CDR1 is SGHKS and CDR2 YYEKEE (reference sequence). Trimming removed 0 bases at V and 4 bases at J, with 13 bases between. The CDR3 DNA reads as TGTGCCAGCAGCTTGGCTCAGGGATACGGAGAGACCCAGTACTTC. Translation gives CASSLAQGYGETQYF.

The chain recombines TRBV11-2 with TRBJ2-1; TRBD2 aligns across 13 bases. Losses at the gene ends were 3 bases for V and 4 bases for J; bases not matched to a gene: 9. CDR3 length equals 18 residues. CDR1 is SGHAT and CDR2 is FQNNGV in the germline V gene. CDR3 bases: TGTGCCAGCAGCTTTACTAGCGGGAGGGCCTCAAATTACAATGAGCAGTTCTTC. Its protein is CASSFTSGRASNYNEQFF.

This chain joins TRBV27 and TRBJ2-1, with 7 nucleotides matching TRBD2. The germline V gene has CDR1 MNHEY and CDR2 SMNVEV (reference sequence). Germline trimming cut 1 base from V and 4 bases from J; bases unmatched to any gene: 1. CDR3 length: 14 amino acids. The CDR3 loop is CASSLWREYNEQFF. The CDR3 DNA follows: TGTGCCAGCAGTTTATGGCGGGAGTACAATGAGCAGTTCTTC.